The 4 T cell receptor beta chains in this list originate from one sample, sequenced in a study of tumor-infiltrating lymphocytes in primary liver carcinoma. Investigators took RNA and DNA out together from roughly 21-30 mg of unsorted bulk tissue. Constant-region priming of roughly 0.45 ug total RNA yielded TCR beta cDNA. Slightly modified ARM-PCR with three nested multiplex PCR rounds yielded TCR beta libraries. In the first two PCR rounds, TRBV1-TRBV30 forward primers were paired with a C-beta reverse primer, and each round lasted approximately 10 cycles. TCRdb itself ran the multiplex PCR reads through MiXCR, one entry per CDR3 protein. The sample consists of some 110,000 distinct CDR3 sequences, around 64% of them appearing once. Sequencing was carried out using liver tumor tissue from sampling region 3. Subset specified: tumor region T3, left-lateral pole. The receptors stem from a woman in her sixties with primary liver carcinoma and hepatitis B virus infection.

With regard to this clonotype: This may arise from a read error, as a much more abundant clone is one base away. DNA of the CDR3: TGCGCCAGCCGGTCGGGACAGGGAAACAACATATATTTT. It codes for CASRSGQGNNIYF. The J gene is TRBJ1-3, the V gene TRBV5-1; 9 bases map to TRBD1. The CDR3 spans 13 residues. From germline, CDR1 is SGHRS and CDR2 YFSETQ.

The count of this clonotype is one. In this CDR3 the conserved last residue, phenylalanine or tryptophan, is missing, so a read error is likely. It is unclear where the CDR3 begins or ends on the DNA, so no DNA is shown, and the CDR3 is as TCRdb lists it. The chain couples TRBV30 to TRBJ2-1; whether TRBD2, the table's D call, matches the DNA was not checked. Germline-derived CDR1 and CDR2 are GTSNPN and SVGIG (reference sequence). From its first to its last residue, the CDR3 has 17 amino acids. The CDR3 spells CAWSGTTHPSSYNERFL.

In regard to this clonotype: One junction end does not reproduce the germline sequence, and a read error may be involved. The gene calls are TRBV10-1 and TRBJ2-3; TRBD2 might be the D (6 bases). Germline V gene lookup returns CDR1 WNHNN and CDR2 SYGVQD (reference sequence). The CDR3 loop spans 14 amino acids. Here the CDR3 DNA reads TGCACCAGCAGTCGAACGGGAGTCGCAGATACGCAGTATTTT. Encoded protein: CTSSRTGVADTQYF.

CDR3 in DNA: TGCGCCAGCAGTCAACAGGGCTACGAGCAGTACTTC. As protein: CASSQQGYEQYF. This chain connects TRBV23-1 to TRBJ2-7; tentatively, D is TRBD1 (5 bases). TRBV23-1 is identified as an open reading frame with a role that is uncertain. The V gene lost 2 bases and the J gene lost 3 bases, with 5 bases spanning the gap. The CDR3 is made up of 12 amino acids.